There are a few counts of the clone carrying this T cell receptor (beta chain). The antigen is undetermined. The source of the sample is a study of T cell repertoires in cytomegalovirus infection. Study-level background: Based on public TCR beta signatures, there were indications of CMV infection and of a matching HLA type. Study results and caveats: CMV-specific TCR beta clonotypes restricted by HLA-C were the ones dominating the ex vivo response. Cumulative frequency (of public TCR beta family members) identified carriers of CMV plus the relevant HLA.

The CDR3 has 12 amino acids. In germline, CDR1 is SGHVS, CDR2 FQNEAQ. Between the trimmed V and J ends, which lost 5 bases and 8 bases, there was a span of 10 bases. One entry per CDR3 protein results from TCRdb running MiXCR on the reads. This table has more than 45,000 distinct CDR3 sequences, approximately 36% appearing once. The sequence was obtained from a human donor in good health (CMV status not recorded). Some clones in this sample may be carry-over from other donors' samples. The sample consisted of PBMCs, sequenced either directly or after in vitro stimulation (not recorded which). The chain joins TRBV7-8 to TRBJ2-1; possible D gene TRBD1, 5 bases. This CDR3 is CASSPARDEQFF. Written as DNA, the CDR3 is TGTGCCAGCAGCCCAGCCAGGGATGAGCAGTTCTTC.